The rows below give T cell receptor beta chains drawn from one sample of a study of T cell changes during pregnancy in multiple sclerosis. Assay: immunoSEQ multiplex PCR; the TCRdb copy retains only in-frame clones and omits some. The repertoire holds about 99,000 clones, about 90% seen once, with around 0.92% in the top ten. The sequencing here drew on peripheral blood, taken after pregnancy. The receptors stem from a female donor with multiple sclerosis, enrolled in a pregnancy study. Each CDR3 is given with its conserved first and last residue. The D gene is left open where the match is weak.

>.|TRBV6-1|TRBJ2-3
CASSGRRRGTDTQYF
TGTGCCAGCAGTGGCAGACGGAGGGGCACAGATACGCAGTATTTT
>TRBD1|TRBV27|TRBJ1-5
CASRGQGLNQPQHF
TGTGCCAGCAGGGGACAGGGCCTAAATCAGCCCCAGCATTTT
>TRBD1|TRBV19|TRBJ1-4
CASSDRVGEKLFF
TGTGCCAGTAGTGACAGGGTTGGGGAAAAACTGTTTTTT
>.|TRBV9|TRBJ2-3
CASSVRGITDTQYF
TGTGCCAGCAGCGTTCGGGGGATAACAGATACGCAGTATTTT
>.|TRBV7-8|TRBJ1-2
CASSLSKSAGGYTF
TGTGCCAGCAGCTTATCAAAATCCGCGGGGGGCTACACCTTC
>.|TRBV15|TRBJ2-3
CATSTQTGAADTQYF
TGTGCCACCAGCACGCAGACTGGGGCCGCAGATACGCAGTATTTT
>TRBD1|TRBV6-5|TRBJ1-2
CASSHQGAYGYTF
TGTGCCAGCAGCCACCAGGGGGCCTATGGCTACACCTTC
>.|TRBV28|TRBJ2-1
CASSFGLEQFF
TGTGCCAGCAGTTTTGGCCTTGAGCAGTTCTTC
>TRBD1|TRBV4-1|TRBJ2-7
CASSPGTGSEQYF
TGCGCCAGCAGCCCCGGGACAGGGAGCGAGCAGTACTTC
>.|TRBV11-2|TRBJ1-1
CASSQKQGLKMNTEAFF
TGTGCCAGCAGCCAAAAACAGGGTCTCAAGATGAACACTGAAGCTTTCTTT
>TRBD1|TRBV27|TRBJ1-6
CASSLFKPGQVNSPLHF
TGTGCCAGCAGTTTATTTAAACCGGGACAGGTTAATTCACCCCTCCACTTT
>.|TRBV6-4|TRBJ1-5
CASSTDLFQGPQHF
TGTGCCAGCAGCACGGACTTGTTTCAAGGGCCCCAGCATTTT
>.|TRBV27|TRBJ1-2
CASSLRGKYGYTF
TGTGCCAGCAGTTTAAGGGGAAAGTATGGCTACACCTTC
>TRBD1|TRBV28|TRBJ1-5
CASSATGAQPQHF
TGTGCCAGCAGTGCGACAGGGGCTCAGCCCCAGCATTTT